Following are 24 T cell receptor beta chains from one sample sequenced in a study of vaccination effects on CD4 cells after COVID-19. These receptors' targets are unknown. Here immunoSEQ multiplex PCR was the method, and the copy in TCRdb shows in-frame clones only, minus some. This sample has 57,000 or so clones, with just under 80% found just once. Having been cultured for about ten days, the cells underwent CD4+ T cell isolation. Either the mRNA-1273 or the BNT162b2 vaccine was given to participants as two doses. The source material was CD4+ T cells from PBMCs cultured without peptide, sampled after COVID-19 vaccination. Receptors were obtained from a human donor who received a COVID-19 vaccine.

The chain couples TRBV2 to TRBJ1-1, with D possibly TRBD1 on 5 matching bases. Trimming shortened V by 6 bases and J by 6 bases, and 14 bases separated the two germline ends. Germline values: CDR1 SNHLY, CDR2 FYNNEI. The CDR3 spans 13 residues. The CDR3 spells CASSRTGTAEAFF. The CDR3 region has the DNA TGTGCCAGCAGCAGAACCGGGACTGCTGAAGCTTTCTTT. Filled out from reference TRBV2 and TRBJ1-1, the complete variable domain reads EPEVTQTPSHQVTQMGQEVILRCVPISNHLYFYWYRQILGQKVEFLVSFYNNEISEKSEIFDDQFSVERPDGSNFTLKIRSTKLEDSAMYFCASSRTGTAEAFFGQGTRLTVV.

CDR3 nucleotide sequence: TGCGCCAGCAGTCAAGAGACAGGGGGACCCTACGAGCAGTACTTC. Amino acids: CASSQETGGPYEQYF. This sequence joins TRBV23-1 and TRBJ2-7; 9 nucleotides agree with TRBD1. TRBV23-1 is an open reading frame whose function is uncertain. V was clipped by 2 bases and J by 2 bases; unmatched bases: 4. The CDR3 has 15 amino acids.

This chain joins TRBV25-1 and TRBJ2-5; possibly TRBD2 for D (5 bases). V lost 2 bases and J lost 2, with 12 bases in between. This CDR3 has 15 residues. Germline CDR1 MGHDK, CDR2 SYGVNS. CDR3 bases: TGTGCCAGCAGTGAACGCACTAGAACACAAGAGACCCAGTACTTC. Amino acid sequence: CASSERTRTQETQYF.

The chain carries TRBV28 and TRBJ2-6; TRBD1 agrees at 10 bases. Germline CDR1 and CDR2: MDHEN and SYDVKM. Unmatched junction bases numbered 6, after V lost 1 base and J lost 0 bases. The CDR3 consists of 19 residues. The CDR3 region is CASSLSGTGDYSGANVLTF. The CDR3 DNA reads TGTGCCAGCAGTTTATCCGGGACAGGGGACTACTCTGGGGCCAACGTCCTGACTTTC.

The chain links TRBV7-2 to TRBJ1-1; possible D gene TRBD1, 6 bases. V gave up 1 base and J gave up 5 bases, with 11 bases separating them. The CDR3 runs 14 residues. From germline, CDR1 is SGHTA and CDR2 FQGNSA. In DNA form, the CDR3 reads TGTGCCAGCAGCTTAGAGGGGGGGTTAACTGAAGCTTTCTTT. Translated: CASSLEGGLTEAFF.

This sequence joins TRBV27 and TRBJ1-1; 11 bases align to TRBD1. V gave up 0 bases and J gave up 1 base; unmatched junction bases: 4. Germline V gene data show CDR1 as MNHEY and CDR2 as SMNVEV (reference sequence). The CDR3 runs 17 residues. For the CDR3, the DNA is TGTGCCAGCAGTTTATCGGGGACAGGGGGGAAGAACACTGAAGCTTTCTTT. It is translated as CASSLSGTGGKNTEAFF.

V is TRBV19 and J is TRBJ1-2, with TRBD1 as a possible D gene (5 bases). V lost 5 bases and J 4 bases, leaving 14 bases between the germline ends. CDR1 is LNHDA, CDR2 SQIVND, per germline (reference sequence). CDR3 length: 14 amino acids. CDR3 protein: CASSPPQGGYGYTF. For the CDR3, the DNA is TGTGCCAGTAGTCCGCCTCAGGGAGGCTATGGCTACACCTTC.

The CDR3 spells CASSVGQGAGYGYTF. CDR3 nucleotide sequence: TGTGCCAGCAGCGTAGGGCAGGGGGCCGGCTATGGCTACACCTTC. The chain carries TRBV9 and TRBJ1-2; 8 nucleotides match TRBD1. Germline values: CDR1 SGDLS, CDR2 YYNGEE. The CDR3 covers 15 residues. V shed 0 bases and J 4 bases; nucleotides not matched to a gene: 5.

The chain joins TRBV14 to TRBJ2-6; TRBD2 is a possible D gene (6 bases). The germline gives CDR1 SGHDN, CDR2 FVKESK. CDR3 size: 16 residues. The V end lost 3 bases, the J end lost 4 bases, and 13 bases lay between the germline ends. In DNA, the CDR3 is TGTGCCAGCAGCCAGTGGGGCGCGGGGGGGGCCAACGTCCTGACTTTC. This translates into CASSQWGAGGANVLTF.

This clone was detected a few times. The rearrangement joins TRBV12-5 to TRBJ2-2, with D unclear. This CDR3 spans 15 amino acids. Trimming took 0 bases from V and 1 from J, leaving 6 bases between them. Germline V lookup: CDR1 LGHNT, CDR2 FRNRAP. This CDR3 is CASGLVRGNTGELFF. CDR3 sequence (DNA): TGTGCTAGTGGTTTGGTCCGAGGGAACACCGGGGAGCTGTTTTTT.

As DNA, the CDR3 is TGTGCCAGCAGCCAAGATGCAGGTCTCAATGAGCAGTTCTTC. It is translated as CASSQDAGLNEQFF. This rearrangement joins TRBV4-2 to TRBJ2-1; D unresolved. Between the trimmed V and J ends, which lost 0 bases and 6 bases, there was a span of 9 bases. Germline values: CDR1 LGHNA, CDR2 YNFKEQ. The CDR3 totals 14 residues.

The chain uses TRBV19 and TRBJ2-3; 9 bases align to TRBD1. The V gene end was trimmed by 7 bases and the J gene end by 4 bases; junction bases not matched to a gene: 9. The CDR3 is made up of 15 amino acids. Germline V gene sequence: CDR1 LNHDA, CDR2 SQIVND (reference sequence). The CDR3 loop is CASTRGTGSSDTQYF. CDR3 DNA: TGTGCCAGTACTCGAGGGACAGGGTCATCAGATACGCAGTATTTT. Variable domain in full (rest from reference TRBV19 and TRBJ2-3): DGGITQSPKYLFRKEGQNVTLSCEQNLNHDAMYWYRQDPGQGLRLIYYSQIVNDFQKGDIAEGYSVSREKKESFPLTVTSAQKNPTAFYLCASTRGTGSSDTQYFGPGTRLTVL.

This chain links TRBV9 with TRBJ2-5; either TRBD1 or TRBD2 may supply D (6 bases each). Germline-derived CDR1 and CDR2 are SGDLS and YYNGEE. The CDR3 loop spans 13 amino acids. The V and J ends lost 3 bases and 4 bases respectively, with 10 bases between them. CDR3 sequence reads: CASSGGAVETQYF. As DNA, the CDR3 is TGTGCCAGCAGCGGGGGGGCCGTAGAGACCCAGTACTTC.

The V and J genes are TRBV28 and TRBJ1-2; 9 nucleotides line up with TRBD1. The CDR3 extends over 14 amino acids. The germline gives CDR1 MDHEN, CDR2 SYDVKM. V lost 5 bases and J lost 8; bases outside the gene matches: 9. The CDR3 loop reads CASSLGGTGSGYTF. Written as DNA, the CDR3 is TGTGCCAGCAGTCTCGGAGGGACAGGGAGCGGCTACACCTTC.

The rearrangement links TRBV30 to TRBJ1-6, with 8 nucleotides matching TRBD1. Germline loops: CDR1 GTSNPN, CDR2 SVGIG (reference sequence). The V gene end was trimmed by 1 base and the J gene end by 7 bases; junction bases not matched to a gene: 9. There are 16 residues in the CDR3. In DNA, the CDR3 is TGTGCCTGGAGTGCCCGACAGGGGAGTAGGAATTCACCCCTCCACTTT. The encoded protein is CAWSARQGSRNSPLHF. The variable domain in full, completed from reference TRBV30 and TRBJ1-6, reads SQTIHQWPATLVQPVGSPLSLECTVEGTSNPNLYWYRQAAGRGLQLLFYSVGIGQISSEVPQNLSASRPQDRQFILSSKKLLLSDSGFYLCAWSARQGSRNSPLHFGNGTRLTVT.

The genes are TRBV3-1 (or the pseudogene TRBV3-2) and TRBJ2-1; tentatively, D is TRBD1 or TRBD2 (5 bases each). Germline values: CDR1 LGHDT, CDR2 YNNKEL (reference sequence). V was clipped by 1 base and J by 10 bases, with 11 bases between them. The CDR3 contains 13 residues. The CDR3 loop is CASSQGGRVEQFF. The CDR3 coding sequence is TGTGCCAGCAGCCAAGGGGGACGGGTAGAGCAGTTCTTC.

The rearrangement uses TRBV6-2 or TRBV6-3 and TRBJ2-7; no clear D gene. V was shortened by 5 bases and J by 0 bases, with 8 bases between the two germline ends. The germline gives CDR1 MNHEY, CDR2 SVGEGT. This CDR3 is 13 amino acids long. Written as DNA, the CDR3 is TGTGCCAGCAGTAAACTCTCCTCCTACGAGCAGTACTTC. Amino acids: CASSKLSSYEQYF.

The rearrangement uses TRBV24-1 and TRBJ2-7, with a possible D match to TRBD1 (5 bases). The V gene's germline CDR1 is KGHDR and CDR2 SFDVKD. The CDR3 has 14 amino acids. With 3 bases removed from V and 5 bases from J, the gap between germline ends came to 13 bases. The CDR3 sequence is CATSDTVRVNEQYF. Written as DNA, the CDR3 is TGTGCCACCAGTGATACAGTCAGGGTTAACGAGCAGTACTTC.

The chain has TRBV7-3 and TRBJ2-5; 9 bases line up with TRBD2. This CDR3 is 15 amino acids long. Trimming cost V 5 bases and J 2 bases; bases outside gene matches: 6. From germline, CDR1 is SGHTA and CDR2 FQGTGA. Here the CDR3 DNA reads TGTGCCAGCAGCGTAGCGGGGGCCTCTCAAGAGACCCAGTACTTC. Protein: CASSVAGASQETQYF.

The chain recombines TRBV11-3 with TRBJ2-3, with D unresolved. The CDR3 covers 11 residues. CDR1 is SGHNT, CDR2 YENEEA, per germline. Trimming removed 8 bases from V and 5 bases from J, with 8 bases in between. CDR3 coding DNA: TGTGCCAGCGGAACGGGAGATACGCAGTATTTT. It is translated as CASGTGDTQYF. Supplemented by reference TRBV11-3 and TRBJ2-3, the full variable domain reads EAGVVQSPRYKIIEKKQPVAFWCNPISGHNTLYWYLQNLGQGPELLIRYENEEAVDDSQLPKDRFSAERLKGVDSTLKIQPAELGDSAVYLCASGTGDTQYFGPGTRLTVL.

The chain combines TRBV12-3 or TRBV12-4 with TRBJ2-7, with D possibly TRBD2 on 6 matching bases. The CDR3 is 13 residues long. The V gene lost 5 bases and the J gene lost 6 bases, with 14 bases spanning the gap. CDR3 nucleotides: TGTGCCAGCAGTGCACAAGGAGGGTTCGAGCAGTACTTC. It encodes CASSAQGGFEQYF.

The chain combines TRBV4-1 with TRBJ2-1, with D possibly TRBD2 on 6 matching bases. V dropped 3 bases and J dropped 14 bases, with 14 bases sitting between them. The germline gives CDR1 MGHRA, CDR2 YSYEKL. The CDR3 consists of 12 residues. CDR3 DNA: TGCGCCAGCAGCCAGCCCTGGGGGGTTGAGTTCTTC. Encoded protein: CASSQPWGVEFF.

CDR3 residues: CASSLVGLAGDNEQFF. The CDR3 coding sequence is TGTGCCAGCAGCTTAGTTGGACTAGCGGGGGACAATGAGCAGTTCTTC. The J gene is TRBJ2-1, the V gene TRBV7-2; 13 bases fit TRBD2. The CDR3 spans 16 residues. The trim removed 1 base at V and 5 bases at J, leaving 2 bases unmatched. The germline V gene has CDR1 SGHTA and CDR2 FQGNSA.

The V call is TRBV4-3, the J call TRBJ2-3; D perhaps matches TRBD1 (5 bases). Trimming shortened V by 1 base and J by 2 bases, and 13 bases separated the two germline ends. This CDR3 is 16 amino acids long. The germline CDR1 and CDR2 sequences are LGHNA and YSLEER. CDR3 DNA: TGCGCCAGCAGCCAAGCGATAGGCAGGGCCACAGATACGCAGTATTTT. Its protein product is CASSQAIGRATDTQYF.